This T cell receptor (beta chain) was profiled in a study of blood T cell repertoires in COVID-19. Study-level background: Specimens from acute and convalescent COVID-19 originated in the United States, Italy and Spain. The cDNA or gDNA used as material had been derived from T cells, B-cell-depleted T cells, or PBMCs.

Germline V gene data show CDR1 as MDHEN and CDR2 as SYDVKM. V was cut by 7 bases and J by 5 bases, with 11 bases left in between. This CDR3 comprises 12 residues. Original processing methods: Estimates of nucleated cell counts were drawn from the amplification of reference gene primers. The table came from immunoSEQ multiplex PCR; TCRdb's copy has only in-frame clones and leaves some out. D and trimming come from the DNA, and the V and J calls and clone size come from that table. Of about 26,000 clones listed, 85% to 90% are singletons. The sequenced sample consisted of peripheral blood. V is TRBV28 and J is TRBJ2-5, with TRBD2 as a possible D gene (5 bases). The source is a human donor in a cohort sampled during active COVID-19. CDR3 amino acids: CASMRAGETQYF. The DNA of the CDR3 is TGTGCCAGCATGAGGGCCGGGGAGACCCAGTACTTC.